Sequencing of this T cell receptor (beta chain) was carried out in a study of metastatic and nonmetastatic thyroid tumors. Study background: A comparison of repertoires was made across blood and tumor or nodule tissue from malignant and benign thyroid patients.

This clone is medium-sized in the sample. The entire patient cohort was treatment-naive prior to thyroid surgery. TCRdb redid the clone calls on the PCR reads using MiXCR. The repertoire holds 6,000 to 8,000 clones, with roughly 24% as singletons. This CDR3 region has 18 residues. Between the trimmed V and J ends, which lost 6 bases and 5 bases, there was a span of 27 bases. CDR1 is SNHLY and CDR2 is FYNNEI in the germline V gene. The gene calls are TRBV2 and TRBJ2-3; D is perhaps TRBD2 (6 bases). Specimen: adjacent normal tissue. The source of this sequence is a female donor with papillary thyroid cancer or a benign thyroid nodule (not recorded which). Some clones in this sample may be carry-over from other donors' samples. The CDR3 DNA reads TGTGCCAGCAGAACCGGCTTGGGGCGGGATCTTAGGGGAGATACGCAGTATTTT. Protein sequence: CASRTGLGRDLRGDTQYF.